There are many counts of the clone carrying this T cell receptor (beta chain). No antigen is known for it. The J segment lost 4 bases and the V segment lost 5 bases, leaving 7 bases of the junction unmatched. The V gene's germline CDR1 is SEHNR and CDR2 FQNEAQ (reference sequence). The CDR3 covers 16 residues. As for time point: newly diagnosed GD, antithyroid drugs for less than 3 months. PBMCs provided the RNA from which the TCR library was made. Researchers made TCR beta libraries by using iRepertoire HTBI primers and running Arm-PCR on CDR3 regions. TCRdb itself ran the multiplex PCR reads through MiXCR, one entry per CDR3 protein. The sample holds 620,000 or so distinct CDR3 sequences, 16% seen once. The sample is drawn from a study of regulatory T cells in long-lasting Graves disease. Study-wide context: Graves' patients, newly diagnosed, had taken antithyroid drugs under 3 months.

Study-level results: Newly diagnosed Graves' patients exceeded persistent ones in TCR diversity.

These data were also reused for a study on T cells in Graves' hyperthyroidism and ophthalmopathy.

The TCR sequence derives from a woman aged 25 to 45 with Graves disease. The chain couples TRBV7-9 to TRBJ2-7, with TRBD2 matching 14 bases. The sample here was peripheral blood mononuclear cells (PBMCs), taken at new diagnosis, from a patient treated with antithyroid drugs. CDR3 amino acids: CASSPRTSGRRYEQYF. The CDR3 DNA sequence: TGTGCCAGCAGCCCCAGGACTAGCGGGAGGAGGTACGAGCAGTACTTC. Drawing the rest from reference TRBV7-9 and TRBJ2-7, the complete variable domain is DTGVSQNPRHKITKRGQNVTFRCDPISEHNRLYWYRQTLGQGPEFLTYFQNEAQLEKSRLLSDRFSAERPKGSFSTLEIQRTEQGDSAMYLCASSPRTSGRRYEQYFGPGTRLTVT.